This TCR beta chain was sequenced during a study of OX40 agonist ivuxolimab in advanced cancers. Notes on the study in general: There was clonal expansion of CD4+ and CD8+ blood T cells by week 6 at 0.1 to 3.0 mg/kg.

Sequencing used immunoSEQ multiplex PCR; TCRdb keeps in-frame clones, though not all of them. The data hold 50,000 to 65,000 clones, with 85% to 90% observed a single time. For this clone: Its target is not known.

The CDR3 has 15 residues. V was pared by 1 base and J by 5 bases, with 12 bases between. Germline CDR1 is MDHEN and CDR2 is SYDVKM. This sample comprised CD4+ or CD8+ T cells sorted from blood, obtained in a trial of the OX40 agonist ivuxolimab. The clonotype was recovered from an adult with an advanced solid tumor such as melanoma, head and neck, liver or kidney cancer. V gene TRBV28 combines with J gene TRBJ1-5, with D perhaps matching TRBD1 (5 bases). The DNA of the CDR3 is TGTGCCAGCAGTTTATCCTGGGGGGTTTATCAGCCCCAGCATTTT. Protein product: CASSLSWGVYQPQHF.